This T cell receptor (beta chain) originates from a study of T cell clones after liver transplantation. Study-wide background: Pre-transplant mixed lymphocyte reactions yielded third-party-reactive TCRbeta sequences as comparators for graft-donor-reactive sequences. Without induction therapy, subjects received standard immunosuppression until 12-24 months post-transplant.

Generated by immunoSEQ multiplex PCR, the TCRdb table keeps only in-frame clones and is missing some. The sample lists around 97,000 clones, 84% seen once, with approximately 3% in the top ten. Material: CD4+ T cells from blood, obtained 47 months after liver transplant. The TCR comes from a human patient who received a liver transplant. Some T cells may originate from the graft donor.

CDR3 in DNA: TGTGCCACCAGCAGGGATCTAGCGGGAGGCCCAGATACGCAGTATTTT. Translation: CATSRDLAGGPDTQYF. The chain couples TRBV15 to TRBJ2-3, with 11 bases that match TRBD2. V was pared by 3 bases and J by 4 bases, with 6 bases of the junction left unmatched. The V gene's germline CDR1 is LNHNV and CDR2 YYDKDF (reference sequence). This CDR3 has 16 amino acids.